This T cell receptor (beta chain) was sequenced during a study of blood T cell repertoires in COVID-19. As processed by the authors: Amplification with reference gene primers provided the estimates of nucleated cell counts. Profiling relied on immunoSEQ multiplex PCR, and the TCRdb table lists in-frame clones only, not all of them. That table supplies the V and J calls and clone size; D and trimming were determined from the DNA. Among approximately 90,000 clones listed, about 84% were seen once. V was pared by 4 bases and J by 11 bases, with 17 bases of the junction left unmatched. Germline CDR1 MGHRA, CDR2 YSYEKL. The CDR3 has 17 amino acids. This clone has just one count.

Sequenced input: peripheral blood. The chain uses TRBV4-1 and TRBJ2-3; 11 nucleotides align to TRBD2. This TCR was recovered from a man at least 80 years old with active or convalescent COVID-19. CDR3 bases: TGCGCCAGCAGCCCCCTGACTAGCGGGACCCCCTGGGGGGGGCAGTATTTT. Residues: CASSPLTSGTPWGGQYF.